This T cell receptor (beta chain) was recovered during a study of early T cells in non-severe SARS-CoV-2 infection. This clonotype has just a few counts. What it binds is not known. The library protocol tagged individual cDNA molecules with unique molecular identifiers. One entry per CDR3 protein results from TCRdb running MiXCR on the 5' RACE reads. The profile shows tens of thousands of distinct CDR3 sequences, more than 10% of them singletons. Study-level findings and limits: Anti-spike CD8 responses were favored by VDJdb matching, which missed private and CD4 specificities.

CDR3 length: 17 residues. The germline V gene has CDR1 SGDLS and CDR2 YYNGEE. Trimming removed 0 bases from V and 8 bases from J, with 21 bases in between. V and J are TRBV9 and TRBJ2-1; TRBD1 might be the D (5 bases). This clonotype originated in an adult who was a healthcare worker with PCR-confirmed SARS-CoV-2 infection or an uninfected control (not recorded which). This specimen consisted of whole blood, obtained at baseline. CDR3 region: CASSVVLPGRSRHEQFF. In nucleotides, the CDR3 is TGTGCCAGCAGCGTAGTACTCCCAGGGCGCTCGAGGCATGAGCAGTTCTTC. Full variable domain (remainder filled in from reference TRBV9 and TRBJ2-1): DSGVTQTPKHLITATGQRVTLRCSPRSGDLSVYWYQQSLDQGLQFLIQYYNGEERAKGNILERFSAQQFPDLHSELNLSSLELGDSALYFCASSVVLPGRSRHEQFFGPGTRLTVL.